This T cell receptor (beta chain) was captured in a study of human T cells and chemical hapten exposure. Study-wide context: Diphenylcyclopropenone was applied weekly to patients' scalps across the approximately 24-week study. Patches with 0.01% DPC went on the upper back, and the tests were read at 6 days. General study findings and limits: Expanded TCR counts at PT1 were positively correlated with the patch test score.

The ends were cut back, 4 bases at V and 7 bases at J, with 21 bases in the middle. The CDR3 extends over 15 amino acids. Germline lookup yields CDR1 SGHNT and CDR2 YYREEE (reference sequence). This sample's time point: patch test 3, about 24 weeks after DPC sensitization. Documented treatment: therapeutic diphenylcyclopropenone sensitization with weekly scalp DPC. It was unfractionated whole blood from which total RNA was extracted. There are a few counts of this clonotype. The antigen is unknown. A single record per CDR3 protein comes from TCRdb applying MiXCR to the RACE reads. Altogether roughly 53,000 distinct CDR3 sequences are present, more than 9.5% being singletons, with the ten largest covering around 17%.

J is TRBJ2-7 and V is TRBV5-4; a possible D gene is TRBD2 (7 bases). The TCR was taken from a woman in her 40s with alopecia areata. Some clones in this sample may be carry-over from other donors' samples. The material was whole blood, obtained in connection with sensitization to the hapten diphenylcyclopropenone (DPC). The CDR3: CASSPSRGGAKEQYF. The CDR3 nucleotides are TGTGCCAGCAGCCCTTCGCGAGGGGGGGCGAAGGAGCAGTACTTC. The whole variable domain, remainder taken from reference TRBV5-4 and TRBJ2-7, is ETGVTQSPTHLIKTRGQQVTLRCSSQSGHNTVSWYQQALGQGPQFIFQYYREEENGRGNFPPRFSGLQFPNYSSELNVNALELDDSALYLCASSPSRGGAKEQYFGPGTRLTVT.